The 20 T cell receptor beta chains reported below all come from one sample, sequenced in a study of CD8 T cells in Susac syndrome. Random hexamers primed reverse transcription of about 0.45 to 1 ug RNA. TCRdb reanalysed the immunoSEQ multiplex PCR reads using MiXCR and keeps one entry per CDR3 protein. Among roughly 180,000 distinct CDR3 sequences listed, around 94% were seen once. The material sequenced was CD4+ T cells from PBMCs. The receptors shown here come from a human donor in good health.

This sequence joins TRBV11-2 and TRBJ1-6; D perhaps matches TRBD1 (6 bases). The V gene's germline CDR1 is SGHAT and CDR2 FQNNGV. This CDR3 has 15 residues. The V gene lost 3 bases and the J gene lost 10 bases, with 16 bases spanning the gap. The CDR3 bases are TGTGCCAGCAGCTTGGCAGAGGGGGTGCCCTCACCCCTCCACTTT. This sequence encodes CASSLAEGVPSPLHF.

This chain connects TRBV28 to TRBJ2-7; no firm D call. Trimming removed 2 bases from V and 3 bases from J, with 8 bases in between. From germline, CDR1 is MDHEN and CDR2 SYDVKM. The length of the CDR3 is 13 residues. The CDR3 DNA sequence: TGTGCCAGCAGTTTAGGGAATAACTACGAGCAGTACTTC. The encoded protein is CASSLGNNYEQYF.

This chain joins TRBV29-1 and TRBJ2-7; 7 bases align to TRBD1. The CDR3 length is 13 residues. The trim removed 5 bases at V and 9 bases at J, leaving 13 bases unmatched. Germline V lookup: CDR1 SQVTM, CDR2 ANQGSEA. CDR3 sequence reads: CSVTGTALKVQYF. Here the CDR3 DNA reads TGCAGCGTTACCGGGACAGCTCTAAAGGTGCAGTACTTC.

The gene calls are TRBV29-1 and TRBJ2-3; a possible D gene is TRBD2 (7 bases). Germline V gives CDR1 SQVTM, CDR2 ANQGSEA. Trimming cost V 4 bases and J 2 bases, with 16 bases left between them. This CDR3 spans 15 amino acids. CDR3 protein: CSVVGGGRTTDTQYF. The CDR3 nucleotides read TGCAGCGTTGTTGGCGGGGGCCGAACCACAGATACGCAGTATTTT.

This chain joins TRBV5-4 and TRBJ2-3; maybe TRBD1 (6 bases). Germline-derived CDR1 and CDR2 are SGHNT and YYREEE (reference sequence). This CDR3 is 14 amino acids long. V was clipped by 5 bases and J by 3 bases, with 13 bases between them. CDR3 coding DNA: TGTGCCAGCAGTCTCCCGGGACAAACAGATACGCAGTATTTT. Its protein is CASSLPGQTDTQYF.

The V call is TRBV9, the J call TRBJ2-3; D perhaps matches TRBD1 (6 bases). The CDR3 spans 15 residues. Germline-derived CDR1 and CDR2 are SGDLS and YYNGEE. V lost 2 bases and J 2 bases, leaving 12 bases between the germline ends. CDR3: CASSVRGSFTDTQYF. DNA of the CDR3: TGTGCCAGCAGCGTCAGGGGAAGTTTCACAGATACGCAGTATTTT.

The rearrangement joins TRBV12-3 or TRBV12-4 to TRBJ1-2; D remains unclear. V was cut by 4 bases and J by 5 bases, with 14 bases left in between. The CDR3 totals 14 residues. For the CDR3, the DNA is TGTGCCAGCAGTTCCCGGTTGGGGTGGTATGGCTACACCTTC. This gives the protein CASSSRLGWYGYTF.

The chain carries TRBV12-3 or TRBV12-4 and TRBJ2-5; 7 nucleotides agree with TRBD1. V lost 6 bases to trimming and J lost 5 bases; unmatched junction nucleotides: 6. The length of the CDR3 is 13 residues. DNA of the CDR3: TGTGCCAGCAGGCGACAGGGTTCGGAGACCCAGTACTTC. This codes for CASRRQGSETQYF.

This chain connects TRBV12-3 or TRBV12-4 to TRBJ2-3, with D perhaps matching TRBD1 or TRBD2 (5 bases each). The CDR3 loop spans 15 amino acids. Trimming removed 7 bases from V and 2 bases from J, with 16 bases in between. CDR3 sequence: CASTLGQGATDTQYF. As DNA, the CDR3 is TGTGCCAGCACCCTGGGGCAGGGAGCCACAGATACGCAGTATTTT.

The chain has TRBV7-3 and TRBJ1-6; D is perhaps TRBD1 (5 bases). CDR3 size: 12 residues. V was pared by 7 bases and J by 10 bases, with 11 bases between. The germline CDR1 and CDR2 sequences are SGHTA and FQGTGA. The CDR3 protein is CASNDSTSPLHF. The DNA for the CDR3 is TGTGCCAGCAATGACAGCACATCACCCCTCCACTTT.

The rearrangement joins TRBV30 to TRBJ2-1; the match to TRBD2 covers 8 bases. The length of the CDR3 is 14 residues. Germline V lookup: CDR1 GTSNPN, CDR2 SVGIG (reference sequence). The trim removed 4 bases at V and 6 bases at J, leaving 8 bases unmatched. CDR3 region: CAWNGGALGNEQFF. The CDR3 DNA reads as TGTGCCTGGAACGGGGGGGCCTTAGGCAATGAGCAGTTCTTC.

This clonotype was picked up one time. The V and J genes are TRBV4-3 and TRBJ2-5; 9 bases match TRBD2. The CDR3 runs 16 residues. With 0 bases clipped from V and 7 bases from J, the junction kept 9 bases outside the gene matches. The germline CDR1 and CDR2 sequences are LGHNA and YSLEER. The CDR3 loop is CASSQDAGGLVATQYF. CDR3 DNA sequence: TGCGCCAGCAGCCAAGATGCGGGGGGGCTTGTCGCGACCCAGTACTTC.

The V and J genes are TRBV4-3 and TRBJ2-7; tentative D call: TRBD2 (6 bases). Germline CDR1 and CDR2: LGHNA and YSLEER. V lost 1 base and J 0 bases, leaving 16 bases between the germline ends. The CDR3 runs to 17 residues. The CDR3 protein is CASSQGQSGGSSYEQYF. CDR3 in DNA: TGCGCCAGCAGCCAAGGACAGTCTGGGGGGAGCTCCTACGAGCAGTACTTC.

The chain employs TRBV3-1 and TRBJ1-1, with D perhaps matching TRBD1 (5 bases). The V and J ends lost 1 base and 1 base respectively, with 10 bases between them. From germline, CDR1 is LGHDT and CDR2 YNNKEL (reference sequence). The CDR3 is made up of 15 amino acids. Here the CDR3 DNA reads TGTGCCAGCAGCCAAGTAGGGGCAGCGAACACTGAAGCTTTCTTT. Translating gives CASSQVGAANTEAFF.

The chain couples TRBV25-1 to TRBJ1-5; no definite D call. This CDR3 is built from 15 residues. The ends were cut back, 4 bases at V and 6 bases at J, with 16 bases in the middle. The germline gives CDR1 MGHDK, CDR2 SYGVNS. CDR3 amino acids: CASSAKGTQGQPQHF. The CDR3 coding sequence is TGTGCCAGCAGTGCTAAGGGAACGCAAGGTCAGCCCCAGCATTTT.

This clonotype was observed a handful of times. This chain uses TRBV5-1 with TRBJ2-3; either TRBD1 or TRBD2 may fit D (6 bases each). Germline V gene data show CDR1 as SGHRS and CDR2 as YFSETQ. This CDR3 has 15 residues. V lost 0 bases to trimming and J lost 3 bases, with 11 bases between them. The chain's CDR3 is CASSLAGAPTDTQYF. CDR3 sequence (DNA): TGCGCCAGCAGCTTGGCGGGGGCCCCTACAGATACGCAGTATTTT.

This clonotype came up once. This chain connects TRBV4-3 to TRBJ1-6; possibly TRBD1 for D (5 bases). CDR1 is LGHNA, CDR2 YSLEER, per germline. The CDR3 length is 15 residues. The V end was cut by 1 base, the J end by 10 bases, with 14 bases between. CDR3 residues: CASSQVAGYDSPLHF. The CDR3 DNA is TGCGCCAGCAGCCAAGTCGCAGGGTATGACTCACCCCTCCACTTT.

This chain uses TRBV29-1 with TRBJ2-2; TRBD1 or TRBD2 may be the D gene (5 bases each). The CDR3 is 14 residues long. Germline CDR1 SQVTM, CDR2 ANQGSEA. V was clipped by 4 bases and J by 4 bases, with 13 bases between them. The CDR3 DNA sequence: TGCAGCGTTGGCCAGGTGGGGGTCACCGGGGAGCTGTTTTTT. Translation: CSVGQVGVTGELFF.

CDR3 in DNA: TGTGCCAGCAGTCCCCTTAGCGGTGAGCCCCAGCATTTT. Its protein product is CASSPLSGEPQHF. The V call is TRBV6-5, the J call TRBJ1-5; D gene unclear. Trimming shortened V by 5 bases and J by 8 bases, and 13 bases separated the two germline ends. The germline gives CDR1 MNHEY, CDR2 SVGAGI. This CDR3 contains 13 residues.

This sequence joins TRBV14 and TRBJ2-7; no clear D gene. Germline V CDR1 and CDR2: SGHDN, FVKESK. The CDR3 totals 12 residues. V lost 1 base and J lost 8, with 9 bases in between. The DNA of the CDR3 is TGTGCCAGCAGCCAAGCTAGAGTCAAGCAGTACTTC. This sequence encodes CASSQARVKQYF.